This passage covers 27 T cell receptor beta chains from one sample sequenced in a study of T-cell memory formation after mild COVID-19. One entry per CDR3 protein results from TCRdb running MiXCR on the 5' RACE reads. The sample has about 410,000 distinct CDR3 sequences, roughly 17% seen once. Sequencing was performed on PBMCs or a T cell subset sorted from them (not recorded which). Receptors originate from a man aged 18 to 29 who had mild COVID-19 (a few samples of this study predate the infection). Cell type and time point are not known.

In DNA, the CDR3 is TGCAGTGCCCTCAAGACCCGCAATCAGCCCCAGCATTTT. This sequence encodes CSALKTRNQPQHF. The J gene is TRBJ1-5, the V gene TRBV20-1; the D is unclear. CDR1 is DFQATT and CDR2 is SNEGSKA in the germline V gene (reference sequence). This CDR3 contains 13 residues. V gave up 6 bases and J gave up 2 bases, with 11 bases separating them.

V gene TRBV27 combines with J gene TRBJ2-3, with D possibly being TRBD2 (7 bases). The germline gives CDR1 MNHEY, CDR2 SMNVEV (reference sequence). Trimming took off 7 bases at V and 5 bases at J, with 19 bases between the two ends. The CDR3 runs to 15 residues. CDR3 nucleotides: TGTGCCAGCAACACATTAGACGGGGGGCAAGATACGCAGTATTTT. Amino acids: CASNTLDGGQDTQYF.

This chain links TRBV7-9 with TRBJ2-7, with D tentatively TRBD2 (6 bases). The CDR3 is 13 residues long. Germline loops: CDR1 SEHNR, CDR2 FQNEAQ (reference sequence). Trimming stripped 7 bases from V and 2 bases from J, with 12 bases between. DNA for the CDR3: TGTGCCAGCACTGGGGGACTCGCCTACGAGCAGTACTTC. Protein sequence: CASTGGLAYEQYF.

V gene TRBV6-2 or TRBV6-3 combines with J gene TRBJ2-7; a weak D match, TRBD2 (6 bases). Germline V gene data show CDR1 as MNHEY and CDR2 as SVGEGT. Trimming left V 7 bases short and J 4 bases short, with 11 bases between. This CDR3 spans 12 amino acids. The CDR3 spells CASKGGIYEQYV. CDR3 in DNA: TGTGCCAGCAAGGGAGGCATATACGAGCAGTACGTC.

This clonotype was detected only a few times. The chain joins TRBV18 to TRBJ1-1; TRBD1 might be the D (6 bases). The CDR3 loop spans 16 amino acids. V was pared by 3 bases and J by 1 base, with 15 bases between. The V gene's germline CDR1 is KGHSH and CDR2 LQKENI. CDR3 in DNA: TGTGCCAGCTCACCGGCATCAGGGGCGGGGAACACTGAAGCTTTCTTT. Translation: CASSPASGAGNTEAFF.

CDR3 loop: CASSRTESNTEAFF. In nucleotides, the CDR3 is TGTGCCAGCAGTCGGACGGAGTCTAACACTGAAGCTTTCTTT. The chain is built from TRBV12-3 or TRBV12-4 and TRBJ1-1; D is unclear. V was clipped by 5 bases and J by 2 bases, with 12 bases between them. The CDR3 is made up of 14 amino acids.

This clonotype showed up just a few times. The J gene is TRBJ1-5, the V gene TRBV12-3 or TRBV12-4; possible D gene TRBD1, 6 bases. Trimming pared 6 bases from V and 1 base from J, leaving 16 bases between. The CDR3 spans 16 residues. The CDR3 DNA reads TGTGCCAGCAGCCCCAACCCAGGGGAGAGCAATCAGCCCCAGCATTTT. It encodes CASSPNPGESNQPQHF.

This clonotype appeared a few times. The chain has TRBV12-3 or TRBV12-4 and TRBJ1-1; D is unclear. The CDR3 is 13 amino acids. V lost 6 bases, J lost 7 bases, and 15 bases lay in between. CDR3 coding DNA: TGTGCCAGCAGCCCGAGGGCTCGGAGTGAAGCTTTCTTT. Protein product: CASSPRARSEAFF.

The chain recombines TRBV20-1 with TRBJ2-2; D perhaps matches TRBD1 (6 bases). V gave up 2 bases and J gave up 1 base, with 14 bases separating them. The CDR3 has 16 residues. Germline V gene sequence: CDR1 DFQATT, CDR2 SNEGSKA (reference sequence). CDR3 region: CSARPRDRWNTGELFF. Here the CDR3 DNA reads TGCAGTGCTAGACCCCGCGACAGGTGGAACACCGGGGAGCTGTTTTTT.

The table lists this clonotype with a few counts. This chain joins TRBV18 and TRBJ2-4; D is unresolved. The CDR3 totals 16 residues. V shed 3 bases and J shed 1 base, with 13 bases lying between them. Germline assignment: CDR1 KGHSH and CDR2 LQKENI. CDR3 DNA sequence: TGTGCCAGCTCACCCGTTTATGCGGCCGCCAAAAACATTCAGTACTTC. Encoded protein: CASSPVYAAAKNIQYF.

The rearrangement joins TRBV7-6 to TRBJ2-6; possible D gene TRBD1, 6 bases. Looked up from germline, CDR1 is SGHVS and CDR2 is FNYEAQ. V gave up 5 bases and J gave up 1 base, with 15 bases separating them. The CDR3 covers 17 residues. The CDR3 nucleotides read TGTGCCAGCAGCCCCTTCCAGGGGATATCTGGGGCCAACGTCCTGACTTTC. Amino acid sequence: CASSPFQGISGANVLTF.

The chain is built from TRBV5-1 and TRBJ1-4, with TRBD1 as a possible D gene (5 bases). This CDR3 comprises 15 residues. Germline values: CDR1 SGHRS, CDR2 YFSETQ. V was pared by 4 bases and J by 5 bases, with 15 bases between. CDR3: CASSRRTWGNEKLFF. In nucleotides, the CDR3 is TGCGCCAGCAGCAGAAGGACATGGGGGAATGAAAAACTGTTTTTT.

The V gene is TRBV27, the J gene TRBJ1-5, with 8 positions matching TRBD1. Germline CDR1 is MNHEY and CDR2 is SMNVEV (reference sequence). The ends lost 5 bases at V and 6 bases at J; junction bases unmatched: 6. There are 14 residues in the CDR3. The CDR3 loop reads CASSSDRGRQPQHF. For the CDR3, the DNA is TGTGCCAGCAGTAGCGACAGGGGCCGTCAGCCCCAGCATTTT.

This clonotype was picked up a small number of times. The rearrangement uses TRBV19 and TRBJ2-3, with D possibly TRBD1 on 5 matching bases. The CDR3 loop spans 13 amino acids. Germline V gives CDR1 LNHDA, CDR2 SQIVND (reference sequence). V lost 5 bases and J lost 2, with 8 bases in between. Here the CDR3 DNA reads TGTGCCAGTAGTTCGACAGACACAGATACGCAGTATTTT. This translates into CASSSTDTDTQYF.

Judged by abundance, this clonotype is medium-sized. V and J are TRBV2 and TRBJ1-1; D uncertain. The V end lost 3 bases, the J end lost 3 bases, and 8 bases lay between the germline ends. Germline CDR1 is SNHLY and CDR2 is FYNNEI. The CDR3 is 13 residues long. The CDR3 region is CASSERRYTEAFF. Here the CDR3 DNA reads TGTGCCAGCAGTGAGAGGAGGTACACTGAAGCTTTCTTT.

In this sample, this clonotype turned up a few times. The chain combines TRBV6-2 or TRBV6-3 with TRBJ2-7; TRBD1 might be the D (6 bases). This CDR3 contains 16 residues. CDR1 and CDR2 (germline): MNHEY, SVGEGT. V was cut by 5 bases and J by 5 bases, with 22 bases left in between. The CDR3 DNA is TGTGCCAGCAGTAAAGCCTCAGACAGGCCGAGAGACGAGCAGTACGTC. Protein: CASSKASDRPRDEQYV.

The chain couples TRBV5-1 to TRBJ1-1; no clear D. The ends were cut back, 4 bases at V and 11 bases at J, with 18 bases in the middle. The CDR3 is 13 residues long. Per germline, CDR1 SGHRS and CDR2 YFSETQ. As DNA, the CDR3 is TGCGCCAGCAGCCCCGTCGTTCACAGCACGGCTTTCTTT. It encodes CASSPVVHSTAFF.

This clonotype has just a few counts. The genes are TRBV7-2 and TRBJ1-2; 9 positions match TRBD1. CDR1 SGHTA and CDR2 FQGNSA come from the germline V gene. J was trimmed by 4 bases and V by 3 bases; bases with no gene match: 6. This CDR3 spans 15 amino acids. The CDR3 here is CASSFMTTGGYGYTF. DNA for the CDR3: TGTGCCAGCAGCTTCATGACGACAGGGGGCTATGGCTACACCTTC.

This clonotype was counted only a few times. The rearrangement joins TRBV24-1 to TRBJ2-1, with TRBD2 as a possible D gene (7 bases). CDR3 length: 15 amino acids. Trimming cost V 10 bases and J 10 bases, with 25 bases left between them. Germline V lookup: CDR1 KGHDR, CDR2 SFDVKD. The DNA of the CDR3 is TGTGCCACTGATCGTCGGGGGGCCTTAATAGGCGAGCAGTTCTTC. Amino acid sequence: CATDRRGALIGEQFF.

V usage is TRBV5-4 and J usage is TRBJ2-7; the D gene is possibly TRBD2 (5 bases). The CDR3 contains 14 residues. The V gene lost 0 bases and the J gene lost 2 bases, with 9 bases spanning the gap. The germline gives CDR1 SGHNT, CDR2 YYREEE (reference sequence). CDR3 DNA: TGTGCCAGCAGCTTGGTTGAGGGTGCCTACGAGCAGTACTTC. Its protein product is CASSLVEGAYEQYF. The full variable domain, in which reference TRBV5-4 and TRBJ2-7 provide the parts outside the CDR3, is ETGVTQSPTHLIKTRGQQVTLRCSSQSGHNTVSWYQQALGQGPQFIFQYYREEENGRGNFPPRFSGLQFPNYSSELNVNALELDDSALYLCASSLVEGAYEQYFGPGTRLTVT.

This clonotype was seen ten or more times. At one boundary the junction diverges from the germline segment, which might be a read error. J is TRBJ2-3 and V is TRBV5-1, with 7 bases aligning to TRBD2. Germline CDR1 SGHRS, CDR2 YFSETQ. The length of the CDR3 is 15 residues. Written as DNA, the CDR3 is TGCGCCAGCAGCTCCTCCGGGACTACCACATATACGCAGTATTTT. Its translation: CASSSSGTTTYTQYF.

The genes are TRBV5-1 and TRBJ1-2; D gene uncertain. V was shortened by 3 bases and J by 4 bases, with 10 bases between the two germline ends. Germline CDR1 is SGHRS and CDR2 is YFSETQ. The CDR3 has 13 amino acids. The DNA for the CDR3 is TGCGCCAGCAGCTCCGGGGAGGGCTATGGCTACACCTTC. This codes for CASSSGEGYGYTF.

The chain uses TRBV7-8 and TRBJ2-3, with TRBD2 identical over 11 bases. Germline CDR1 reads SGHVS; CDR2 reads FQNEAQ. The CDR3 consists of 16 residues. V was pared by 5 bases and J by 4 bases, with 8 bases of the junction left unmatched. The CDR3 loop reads CASSRLAGGPADTQYF. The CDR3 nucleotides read TGTGCCAGCAGCCGGCTAGCGGGGGGCCCCGCAGATACGCAGTATTTT.

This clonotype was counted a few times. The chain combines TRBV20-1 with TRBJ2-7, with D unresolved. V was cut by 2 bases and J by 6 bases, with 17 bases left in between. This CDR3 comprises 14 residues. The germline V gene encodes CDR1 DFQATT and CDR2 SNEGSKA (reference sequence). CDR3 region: CSARSATLGVEQYF. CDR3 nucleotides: TGCAGTGCTAGATCGGCGACACTTGGGGTCGAGCAGTACTTC.

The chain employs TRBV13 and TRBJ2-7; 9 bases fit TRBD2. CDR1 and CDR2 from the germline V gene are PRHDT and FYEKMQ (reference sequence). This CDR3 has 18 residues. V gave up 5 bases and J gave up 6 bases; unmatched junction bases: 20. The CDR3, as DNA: TGTGCCAGCAGCCGAGGCCCCTCTAGCGGGGAAGTATTTGGCGAGCAGTACTTC. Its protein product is CASSRGPSSGEVFGEQYF.

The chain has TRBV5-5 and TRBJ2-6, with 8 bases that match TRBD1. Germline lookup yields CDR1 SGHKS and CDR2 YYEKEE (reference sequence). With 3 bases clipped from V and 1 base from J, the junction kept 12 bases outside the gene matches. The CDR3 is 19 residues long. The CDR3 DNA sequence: TGTGCCAGCAGCTCACTTAGTCAGGGGGCCCTATCTGGGGCCAACGTCCTGACTTTC. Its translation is CASSSLSQGALSGANVLTF.

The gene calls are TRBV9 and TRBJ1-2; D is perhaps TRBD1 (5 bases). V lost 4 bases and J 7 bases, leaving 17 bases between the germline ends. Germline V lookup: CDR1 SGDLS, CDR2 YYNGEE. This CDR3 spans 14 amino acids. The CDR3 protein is CASSPSGALGGYTF. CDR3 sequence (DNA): TGTGCCAGCAGCCCCAGTGGGGCGCTGGGTGGCTACACCTTC.